The sample holds many counts of the clone carrying this T cell receptor beta chain. The source of the sample is a study of identical twins. TCRdb reanalysed the 5' RACE reads using MiXCR and keeps one entry per CDR3 protein. The profile shows some 710,000 distinct CDR3 sequences, around 5.7% of them singletons. Germline lookup yields CDR1 MDHEN and CDR2 SYDVKM. J lost 10 bases, V lost 5 bases, and 6 bases had no gene match. This CDR3 region has 13 residues. Sequences were obtained from naive T cells sorted from blood. This TCR was recovered from a man aged 18-30 years in good health. The chain has TRBV28 and TRBJ2-1; 9 bases match TRBD1. CDR3: CASSITGGWEQFF. CDR3 sequence (DNA): TGTGCCAGCAGTATCACAGGGGGCTGGGAGCAGTTCTTC.